The clone carrying this T cell receptor (beta chain) was seen repeatedly, ten times or more. The antigen remains unidentified. These data are taken from a study of blood T cells in healthy people across ages. PCR was performed a second time for 7 to 11 cycles using a sample-barcoded 5' primer and a J-beta primer mix. In TCRdb, the 5' RACE reads were re-called with MiXCR into one record per CDR3 protein. The sample holds hundreds of thousands of distinct CDR3 sequences, 32% seen once. Findings of the study overall: Strong correlation linked observed beta diversity and percent naive T cells. Unsorted PBMC input precluded a conclusive naive versus antigen-experienced comparison. Researchers judged that diversity estimates from one million T cells fell short of true values. Measured against age, TCR beta diversity per million T cells decreased in a roughly linear manner.

Germline loops: CDR1 DFQATT, CDR2 SNEGSKA (reference sequence). This CDR3 region has 15 residues. J was trimmed by 4 bases and V by 0 bases; bases with no gene match: 6. Material: blood. This chain connects TRBV20-1 to TRBJ2-7; 10 positions agree with TRBD1. This TCR derives from a woman of 80 years or more in good health. The CDR3 DNA reads TGCAGTGCTAGAGACCTCCGGGACAGGGGTTACGAGCAGTACTTC. Translated: CSARDLRDRGYEQYF.